These T cell receptor beta chains were read from a single sample in a study of OX40 agonist ivuxolimab in advanced cancers. Method: immunoSEQ multiplex PCR; TCRdb's copy keeps in-frame clones and lacks some. The table records approximately 27,000 clones, 79% of them present only once. Specimen: CD4+ or CD8+ T cells sorted from blood, collected in a trial of the OX40 agonist ivuxolimab. The receptors here all came from an adult with an advanced solid tumor such as melanoma, head and neck, liver or kidney cancer. CDR3s include the opening cysteine and the closing phenylalanine or tryptophan. D genes are given only for firm matches. For some rows the clone size is stated as once, few or many, or as a class when expanded; others skip it.

V	size	D	J	DNA	CDR3
TRBV18	once	.	TRBJ2-2	TGTGCCAGCTCAATCCGACAGGCCGACACCGGGGAGCTGTTTTTT	CASSIRQADTGELFF
TRBV28	.	TRBD1	TRBJ1-1	TGTGCCAGCAGTAGATTCAAGACAGGGGCGGAGGGCACTGAAGCTTTCTTT	CASSRFKTGAEGTEAFF
TRBV2	.	.	TRBJ1-1	TGTGCCAGGGAGGGACCTCCCATGAACACTGAAGCTTTCTTT	CAREGPPMNTEAFF
TRBV6-6	once	.	TRBJ2-7	TGTGCCAGCAAGTCGGGCCAGAGCTCCTACGAGCAGTACTTC	CASKSGQSSYEQYF
TRBV15	.	.	TRBJ1-1	TGTGCCACCAGCAGAACGACAGCCAAGAGCATGAACACTGAAGCTTTCTTT	CATSRTTAKSMNTEAFF
TRBV27	.	.	TRBJ2-7	TGTGCCAGCAGTCCCGGACAGCTTTACGAGCAGTACTTC	CASSPGQLYEQYF
TRBV27	few	TRBD1	TRBJ1-1	TGTGCCAGCCGGACAGGAGATATGAACACTGAAGCTTTCTTT	CASRTGDMNTEAFF
TRBV28	.	.	TRBJ1-4	TGTGCCAGCAGTTCGCTAGGCGACAGACAAAATGAAAAACTGTTTTTT	CASSSLGDRQNEKLFF
TRBV6-4	few	TRBD1	TRBJ1-1	TGTGCCAGCAGAGAGACAGGGCGGATGAACACTGAAGCTTTCTTT	CASRETGRMNTEAFF
TRBV6-1	.	TRBD1	TRBJ1-6	TGTGCCAGCAGTAAAGGGATCGGACAGGGGAATTCACCCCTCCACTTT	CASSKGIGQGNSPLHF
TRBV5-4	.	TRBD2	TRBJ2-7	TGTGCCAGCAGTTGGGGGGGGACTAGCGCCTACGAGCAGTACTTC	CASSWGGTSAYEQYF
TRBV6-5	.	TRBD1	TRBJ2-7	TGTGCCAGCAGTTACTCCGGACAGGTTACCTACGAGCAGTACTTC	CASSYSGQVTYEQYF
TRBV27	.	.	TRBJ2-1	TGTGCCAGCAGCCCTTGGGGGAATGAGCAGTTCTTC	CASSPWGNEQFF
TRBV9	few	.	TRBJ1-6	TGTGCCAGCAGCGTAGAGGTTAGGTCGGATTCACCCCTCCACTTT	CASSVEVRSDSPLHF
TRBV5-4	.	.	TRBJ2-1	TGTGCCAGCAGCTTATGGGATGAGCAGTTCTTC	CASSLWDEQFF
TRBV11-2	.	.	TRBJ1-1	TGTGCCAGCAGCGATCCGGTTGGGAGAAGTAACGCGAACACTGAAGCTTTCTTT	CASSDPVGRSNANTEAFF
TRBV7-9	.	.	TRBJ2-1	TGTGCCAGCAGCTTGGTGACCGGCAATGAGCTGTTCTTC	CASSLVTGNELFF
TRBV11-3	.	.	TRBJ1-5	TGTGCCAGCAGCTTCGACAGGTGTAGCAATCAGCCCCAGCATTTT	CASSFDRCSNQPQHF
TRBV5-6	.	TRBD1	TRBJ1-3	TGTGCCAGCAGTTCTCAGGGGGCTGGAAACACCATATATTTT	CASSSQGAGNTIYF
TRBV6-1	.	.	TRBJ2-7	TGTGCCAGCAGACCTCAACTGGAATACGAGCAGTACTTC	CASRPQLEYEQYF
TRBV7-2	.	.	TRBJ1-1	TGTGCCAGCAGCTTCTCCGTGAACACTGAAGCTTTCTTT	CASSFSVNTEAFF
TRBV7-2	.	.	TRBJ1-2	TGTGCCAGCAGCTTAGAAGCCGTGAAGGGCAGAGGAAATGGCTACACCTTC	CASSLEAVKGRGNGYTF
TRBV28	.	TRBD1	TRBJ2-7	TGTGCCAGCAGTTCCATCGGGACAGGGAGGGACGAGCAGTACTTC	CASSSIGTGRDEQYF
TRBV7-2	.	.	TRBJ1-5	TGTGCCAGCAGCTCGAAACAGGGATGGCAGCCCCAGCATTTT	CASSSKQGWQPQHF
TRBV6-4	once	TRBD1	TRBJ2-3	TGTGCCACTTCGACAGGGAATACGCAGTATTTT	CATSTGNTQYF
TRBV7-9	once	.	TRBJ2-7	TGTGCCAGCAGCTTGGTTGCGGTTATGGGACACGAGCAGTACTTC	CASSLVAVMGHEQYF
TRBV2	.	.	TRBJ2-5	TGTGCCAGCAGTGTACAAGGGACATTCCAGACCCAGTACTTC	CASSVQGTFQTQYF
TRBV6-5	.	.	TRBJ2-3	TGTGCCAGCCAATTCGCGGGGCCGGGCACAGATACGCAGTATTTT	CASQFAGPGTDTQYF
TRBV5-1	.	.	TRBJ1-2	TGCGCCAGCAGCGTATCCGGGACTGACTATGGCTACACCTTC	CASSVSGTDYGYTF
TRBV27	.	.	TRBJ1-2	TGTGCCAGCAGTTTAAGCCCCGGGGGCGGCTACACCTTC	CASSLSPGGGYTF
TRBV30	.	TRBD1	TRBJ1-1	TGTGCCTGGAGTGTAGGGTCGGCAGGGGGGAACACTGAAGCTTTCTTT	CAWSVGSAGGNTEAFF
TRBV2	.	TRBD1	TRBJ2-7	TGTGCCAGCAGTATACGGGACAGGGAAACCGAGCAGTACTTC	CASSIRDRETEQYF
TRBV19	.	.	TRBJ1-5	TGTGCCAGTAGTCGGGAGGGTGGTCAGCCCCAGCATTTT	CASSREGGQPQHF
TRBV6-4	few	.	TRBJ2-1	TGTGCCAGCAGTGAGGACGGTATTTACAATGAGCAGTTCTTC	CASSEDGIYNEQFF
TRBV25-1	.	TRBD1	TRBJ1-2	TGTGCCAGCAGTCCGCCGGACAGGAACTATGGCTACACCTTC	CASSPPDRNYGYTF
TRBV19	.	.	TRBJ1-2	TGTGCCAGTATTCCGTATCCGGACGGGGCTAACTATGGCTACACCTTC	CASIPYPDGANYGYTF
TRBV5-4	.	TRBD2	TRBJ2-7	TGTGCCAGCAGCTCCCGGCGGGGGACCTACGAGCAGTACTTC	CASSSRRGTYEQYF
TRBV7-8	.	TRBD1	TRBJ1-1	TGTGCCAGCAGCTGGGACAGGTACACTGAAGCTTTCTTT	CASSWDRYTEAFF
TRBV5-1	.	.	TRBJ1-2	TGCGCCAGCAGCTTCGTTGGGGGCGGCTATGGCTACACCTTC	CASSFVGGGYGYTF
TRBV10-1	few	TRBD1	TRBJ1-1	TGCGCCAGCAGTGAGCGAACAGGGGGTGGCACTGAAGCTTTCTTT	CASSERTGGGTEAFF
TRBV4-1	.	.	TRBJ2-2	TGCGCCAGCAGCCAAAGGATTGGCATTAACACCGGGGAGCTGTTTTTT	CASSQRIGINTGELFF
TRBV7-9	few	.	TRBJ1-6	TGTGCCAGCAGCCCTATCGACCAAATGAATTCACCCCTCCACTTT	CASSPIDQMNSPLHF
TRBV4-1	.	.	TRBJ1-5	TGCGCCAGCAGCCAAGGTAGGGATGGCAATCAGCCCCAGCATTTT	CASSQGRDGNQPQHF
TRBV5-5	.	.	TRBJ1-2	TGTGCCAGCAGCTTGAATTCCCAGTTGGGGTACACCTTC	CASSLNSQLGYTF
TRBV5-1	few	TRBD1	TRBJ1-2	TGCGCCAGCAGCCCAGGGGGTAACTATGGCTACACCTTC	CASSPGGNYGYTF
TRBV5-1	.	.	TRBJ2-5	TGCGCCAGCAGCTCCGGAGCAGAGACCCAGTACTTC	CASSSGAETQYF
TRBV5-1	medium-sized	.	TRBJ1-1	TGCGCCAGCCTTGACCGGGACAACTCGAACACTGAAGCTTTCTTT	CASLDRDNSNTEAFF
TRBV30	.	.	TRBJ1-6	TGTGCCTGGAGTGGCAAGGGGTTCGATTCACCCCTCCACTTT	CAWSGKGFDSPLHF
TRBV14	few	.	TRBJ1-1	TGTGCCAGCAGCCAAGATCGGAACACTGAAGCTTTCTTT	CASSQDRNTEAFF
TRBV5-6	.	TRBD1	TRBJ1-1	TGTGCCAGCAGCATACTCTTGAACAGGGGAAGAAACACTGAAGCTTTCTTT	CASSILLNRGRNTEAFF
TRBV5-8	.	.	TRBJ1-3	TGTGCCAGCAGCACGGGATACAGAAGCTCTGGAAACACCATATATTTT	CASSTGYRSSGNTIYF
TRBV27	.	.	TRBJ2-2	TGTGCCAGCAGTCAATACACCGGGGAGCTGTTTTTT	CASSQYTGELFF
TRBV6-4	few	TRBD2	TRBJ2-1	TGTGCCAGCAGTGACTCAGCGGGGGGGTACAATGAGCAGTTCTTC	CASSDSAGGYNEQFF
TRBV7-9	.	.	TRBJ2-5	TGTGCCAGCAGCCCAATGACAGGACAAGAGACCCAGTACTTC	CASSPMTGQETQYF
TRBV21-1	few	.	TRBJ1-6	TGTGCCAGCAGCTATCAAATCAGTGACAGGGGGCATTGTTCACCCCTCCACTTT	CASSYQISDRGHCSPLHF